This TCR beta chain was sequenced for a study of regulatory T cells in long-lasting Graves disease. Combining iRepertoire HTBI primers with Arm-PCR of CDR3 regions, the authors built TCR beta libraries. TCRdb re-analysed the multiplex PCR reads in MiXCR, keeping a single row per CDR3 protein. Of about 430,000 distinct CDR3 sequences in the sample, approximately 22% were seen once. This clonotype showed up many times. The antigen is unknown. Indicated time point: persistent/refractory GD, antithyroid drugs over 5 years with positive TRAb. Scientists built the TCR library using RNA that was extracted from PBMCs. CDR1 is SGHAT and CDR2 is FQNNGV in the germline V gene. Trimming stripped 5 bases from V and 6 bases from J, with 14 bases between. The CDR3 spans 13 residues. Notes on the study in general: Favored gene segments in persistent disease were TRBV28, TRBJ1-2 and TRBJ2-5. Newly diagnosed patients shared about 950 public clonotypes; persistent patients shared a few thousand.

Sequencing was performed on peripheral blood mononuclear cells (PBMCs), taken when the disease was refractory, from a patient treated with antithyroid drugs. V is TRBV11-2 and J is TRBJ2-7; D not certain. This sequence originates from a female donor with Graves disease. The CDR3 loop reads CASSPLGSGEQYF. CDR3 sequence (DNA): TGTGCCAGCAGCCCACTGGGTTCCGGCGAGCAGTACTTC.